This T cell receptor (beta chain) was identified during a study of cytomegalovirus exposure and HLA in healthy donors. Study-wide findings and caveats: Follow-up analysis seemed to connect common viral pathogens with several of the most significant clusters identified. Researchers reported in a later analysis that a missense DCLRE1C variant was tied to TCR beta V- and J-gene trimming.

Trimming removed 5 bases from V and 10 bases from J; junction bases left unmatched: 2. The CDR3 totals 12 residues. From germline, CDR1 is SQVTM and CDR2 ANQGSEA. This clone was observed a handful of times. Its specificity is not known. Primers included in the PCR were 60 Vbeta and 13 Jbeta primers. The repertoire was sequenced with immunoSEQ multiplex PCR; TCRdb's copy has only in-frame clones and lacks some. The sample yields about 110,000 clones, approximately 84% seen once. The chain joins TRBV29-1 to TRBJ1-4, with 12 positions matching TRBD1. The clonotype was recovered from a man aged 45-65 years in good health and CMV-seronegative. Sequences were obtained from PBMCs. The CDR3 region is CSVTGQGAKLFF. The CDR3 DNA sequence: TGCAGCGTTACGGGACAGGGGGCAAAACTGTTTTTT.